The 5 T cell receptor beta chains given below trace back to one sample, sequenced in a study of blood T cell repertoires in COVID-19. TCRdb keeps only in-frame clones here, not all; method: immunoSEQ multiplex PCR. Of hundreds of thousands of clones in the sample, 85% to 90% were seen once. Material for sequencing was PBMCs or T cells enriched from blood (not recorded which). Receptors were obtained from a woman between 50 and 59 years old who had recovered from COVID-19.

This clone has more than one count but fewer than ten. The chain links TRBV7-9 to TRBJ1-2, with TRBD1 as a possible D gene (6 bases). V was clipped by 7 bases and J by 3 bases, with 12 bases between them. This CDR3 spans 13 amino acids. Germline loops: CDR1 SEHNR, CDR2 FQNEAQ (reference sequence). The CDR3 nucleotides read TGTGCCAGCAACCGGGACACTTACTATGGCTACACCTTC. Encoded protein: CASNRDTYYGYTF.

The chain combines TRBV9 with TRBJ1-4, with 11 bases fitting TRBD1. The CDR3 is made up of 14 amino acids. Germline V gene sequence: CDR1 SGDLS, CDR2 YYNGEE. V shed 3 bases, J shed 7 bases, and the junction held 2 bases outside the gene matches. CDR3 region: CASSAGTGGEKLFF. The CDR3 region has the DNA TGTGCCAGCAGCGCCGGGACAGGGGGTGAAAAACTGTTTTTT.

This clone was picked up one time. The chain joins TRBV5-1 to TRBJ1-1; no clear D. Trimming cost V 2 bases and J 6 bases, with 11 bases left between them. CDR1 is SGHRS, CDR2 YFSETQ, per germline. The CDR3 is 13 amino acids. The CDR3 here is CASSFEGVAEAFF. The CDR3 DNA sequence: TGCGCCAGCAGCTTCGAGGGTGTAGCTGAAGCTTTCTTT.

The rearrangement joins TRBV30 to TRBJ1-6, with TRBD1 identical over 8 bases. Germline CDR1 is GTSNPN and CDR2 is SVGIG (reference sequence). This CDR3 spans 14 amino acids. V lost 1 base, J lost 8 bases, and 4 bases stayed unmatched. This chain's CDR3 is CAWSGGQGDSPLHF. In nucleotides, the CDR3 is TGTGCCTGGAGTGGAGGACAGGGAGATTCACCCCTCCACTTT. The whole variable domain, remainder taken from reference TRBV30 and TRBJ1-6, is SQTIHQWPATLVQPVGSPLSLECTVEGTSNPNLYWYRQAAGRGLQLLFYSVGIGQISSEVPQNLSASRPQDRQFILSSKKLLLSDSGFYLCAWSGGQGDSPLHFGNGTRLTVT.

The chain joins TRBV7-8 to TRBJ2-1; the D gene is possibly TRBD2 (6 bases). This CDR3 region has 15 residues. The V gene lost 5 bases and the J gene lost 2 bases, with 13 bases spanning the gap. Germline assignment: CDR1 SGHVS and CDR2 FQNEAQ. CDR3 nucleotide sequence: TGTGCCAGCAGCCGAGAGGCGGGACCCTACAATGAGCAGTTCTTC. Translating it yields CASSREAGPYNEQFF.